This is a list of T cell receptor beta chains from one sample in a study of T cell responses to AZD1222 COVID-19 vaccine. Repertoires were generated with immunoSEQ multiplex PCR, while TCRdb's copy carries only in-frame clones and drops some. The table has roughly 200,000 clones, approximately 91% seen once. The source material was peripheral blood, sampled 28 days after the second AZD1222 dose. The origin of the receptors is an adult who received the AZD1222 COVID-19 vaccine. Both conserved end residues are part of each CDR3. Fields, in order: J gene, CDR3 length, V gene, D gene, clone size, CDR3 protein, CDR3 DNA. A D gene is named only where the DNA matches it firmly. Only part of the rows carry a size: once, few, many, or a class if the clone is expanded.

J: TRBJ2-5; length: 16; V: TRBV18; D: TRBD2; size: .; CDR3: CASSPRREGRGETQYF; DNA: TGTGCCAGCTCACCTAGACGGGAGGGCCGGGGAGAGACCCAGTACTTC
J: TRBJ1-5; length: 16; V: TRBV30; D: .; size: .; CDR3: CAWSVLGQGIHQPQHF; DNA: TGTGCCTGGAGTGTACTAGGGCAGGGGATACATCAGCCCCAGCATTTT
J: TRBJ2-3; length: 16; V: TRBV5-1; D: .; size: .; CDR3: CASSPGSASSTDTQYF; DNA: TGCGCCAGCAGCCCTGGTTCGGCATCTAGCACAGATACGCAGTATTTT
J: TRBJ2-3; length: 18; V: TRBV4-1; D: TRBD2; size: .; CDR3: CASSQQGVSAGGRDTQYF; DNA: TGCGCCAGCAGCCAACAGGGTGTATCGGCGGGAGGGAGAGATACGCAGTATTTT
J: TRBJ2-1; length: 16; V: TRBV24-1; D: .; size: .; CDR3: CATSDSGAESYNEQFF; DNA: TGTGCCACCAGTGATTCAGGTGCTGAATCCTACAATGAGCAGTTCTTC
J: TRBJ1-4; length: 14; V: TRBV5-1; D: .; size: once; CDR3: CASRTGQINEKLFF; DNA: TGCGCCAGCAGGACTGGACAGATTAATGAAAAACTGTTTTTT
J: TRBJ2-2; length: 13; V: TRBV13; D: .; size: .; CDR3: CASSPGQGGELFF; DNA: TGTGCCAGCAGCCCCGGGCAGGGCGGGGAGCTGTTTTTT
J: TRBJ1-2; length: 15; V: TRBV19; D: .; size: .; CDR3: CASSISLGRTYGYTF; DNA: TGTGCCAGTAGTATATCATTGGGGCGGACCTATGGCTACACCTTC
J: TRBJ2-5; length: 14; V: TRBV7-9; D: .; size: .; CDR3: CASSLWSPQETQYF; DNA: TGTGCCAGCAGCTTGTGGAGCCCCCAAGAGACCCAGTACTTC
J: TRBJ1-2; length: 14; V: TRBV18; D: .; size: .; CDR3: CASSSQGANYGYTF; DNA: TGTGCCAGCTCATCACAGGGTGCTAACTATGGCTACACCTTC
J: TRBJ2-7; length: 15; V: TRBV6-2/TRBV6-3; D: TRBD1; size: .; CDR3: CASSSQGAPSYEQYF; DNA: TGTGCCAGCAGCTCTCAGGGGGCCCCTTCCTACGAGCAGTACTTC
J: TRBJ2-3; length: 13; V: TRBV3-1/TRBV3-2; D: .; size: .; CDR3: CASSHGATDTQYF; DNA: TGTGCCAGCAGCCATGGGGCCACAGATACGCAGTATTTT
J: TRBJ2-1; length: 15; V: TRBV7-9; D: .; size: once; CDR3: CASRPTGGGSHEQFF; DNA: TGTGCCAGCAGACCAACGGGTGGAGGGTCTCACGAGCAGTTCTTC
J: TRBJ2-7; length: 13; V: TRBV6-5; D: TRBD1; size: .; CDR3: CASIQQGIYEQYF; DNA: TGTGCCAGCATTCAACAGGGGATCTACGAGCAGTACTTC
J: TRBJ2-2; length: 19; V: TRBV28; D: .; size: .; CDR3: CASSYLSLKGAGHTGELFF; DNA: TGTGCCAGCAGCTATTTATCCTTGAAAGGGGCAGGGCACACCGGGGAGCTGTTTTTT
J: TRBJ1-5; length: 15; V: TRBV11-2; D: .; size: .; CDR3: CASSLTGNSNQPQHF; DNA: TGTGCCAGCAGCCTGACAGGAAATAGCAATCAGCCCCAGCATTTT
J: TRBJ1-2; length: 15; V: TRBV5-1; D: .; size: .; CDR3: CASSPGLGTLLGYTF; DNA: TGCGCCAGCAGCCCCGGTCTGGGGACCCTTCTCGGCTACACCTTC
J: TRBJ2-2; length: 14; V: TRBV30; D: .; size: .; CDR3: CAWRDSGEGGELFF; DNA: TGTGCCTGGAGGGACTCAGGGGAGGGCGGGGAGCTGTTTTTT
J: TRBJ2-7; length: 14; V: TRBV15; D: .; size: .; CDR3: CATSTQRSNYEQYF; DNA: TGTGCCACCAGCACTCAGAGATCGAACTACGAGCAGTACTTC
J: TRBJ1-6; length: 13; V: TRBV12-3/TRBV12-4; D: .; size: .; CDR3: CASRRIDNSPLHF; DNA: TGTGCCAGCAGGAGGATAGATAATTCACCCCTCCACTTT
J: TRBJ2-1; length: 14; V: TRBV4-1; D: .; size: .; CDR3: CASSQDVQYNEQFF; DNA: TGCGCCAGCAGCCAAGATGTCCAGTACAATGAGCAGTTCTTC
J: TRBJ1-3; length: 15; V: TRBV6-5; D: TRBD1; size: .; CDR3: CASSYGQGGGNTIYF; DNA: TGTGCCAGCAGTTACGGACAGGGAGGTGGAAACACCATATATTTT
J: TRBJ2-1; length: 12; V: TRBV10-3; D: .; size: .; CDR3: CAISEEADEQFF; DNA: TGTGCCATCAGTGAGGAGGCCGATGAGCAGTTCTTC
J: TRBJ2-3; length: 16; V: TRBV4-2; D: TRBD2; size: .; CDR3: CASSQGTSGAGDTQYF; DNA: TGTGCCAGCAGCCAAGGGACTAGCGGGGCTGGGGATACGCAGTATTTT
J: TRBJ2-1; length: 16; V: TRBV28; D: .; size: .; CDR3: CASSFTRGQGGNEQFF; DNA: TGTGCCAGCAGTTTCACGCGGGGCCAGGGGGGGAATGAGCAGTTCTTC
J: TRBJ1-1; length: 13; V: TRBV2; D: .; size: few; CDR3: CASSEAPATEAFF; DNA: TGTGCCAGCAGTGAAGCTCCTGCCACTGAAGCTTTCTTT
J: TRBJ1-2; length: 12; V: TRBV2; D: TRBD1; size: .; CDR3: CASSRQGYGYTF; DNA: TGTGCCAGCAGCAGACAGGGGTATGGCTACACCTTC
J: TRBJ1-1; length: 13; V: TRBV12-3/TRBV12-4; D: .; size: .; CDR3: CASSFVSDTEAFF; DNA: TGTGCCAGCAGTTTTGTATCCGACACTGAAGCTTTCTTT
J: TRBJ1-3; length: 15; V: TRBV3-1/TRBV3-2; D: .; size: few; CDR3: CASSRGGFSGNTIYF; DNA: TGTGCCAGCAGCCGTGGAGGGTTCTCTGGAAACACCATATATTTT
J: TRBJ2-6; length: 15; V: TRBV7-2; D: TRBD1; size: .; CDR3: CASSLAWTGINVLTF; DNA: TGTGCCAGCAGCTTAGCCTGGACAGGGATCAACGTCCTGACTTTC
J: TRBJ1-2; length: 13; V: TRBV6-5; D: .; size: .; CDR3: CASSYSSLGGYTF; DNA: TGTGCCAGCAGTTACTCGTCCCTAGGAGGCTACACCTTC
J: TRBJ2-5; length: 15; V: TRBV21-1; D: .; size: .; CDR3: CASSNREGIGETQYF; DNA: TGTGCCAGCAGCAATCGGGAGGGGATCGGAGAGACCCAGTACTTC
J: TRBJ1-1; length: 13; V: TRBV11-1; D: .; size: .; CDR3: CASSSQGRTEAFF; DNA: TGTGCCAGCAGCTCACAGGGTCGGACTGAAGCTTTCTTT
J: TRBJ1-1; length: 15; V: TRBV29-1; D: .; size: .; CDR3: CSVGGLTALATEAFF; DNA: TGCAGCGTTGGGGGACTCACTGCTTTGGCGACTGAAGCTTTCTTT
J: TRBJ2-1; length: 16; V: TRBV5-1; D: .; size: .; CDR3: CASSLGDGLAPNEQFF; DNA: TGCGCCAGCAGCTTGGGGGACGGGCTAGCCCCGAATGAGCAGTTCTTC
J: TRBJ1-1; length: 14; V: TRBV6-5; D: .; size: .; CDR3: CASSLTGRGTEAFF; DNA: TGTGCCAGCAGCCTCACGGGGCGAGGAACTGAAGCTTTCTTT
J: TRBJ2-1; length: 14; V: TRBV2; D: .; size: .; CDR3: CASLARPTTNEQFF; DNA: TGTGCCAGTTTAGCGCGCCCCACAACCAATGAGCAGTTCTTC
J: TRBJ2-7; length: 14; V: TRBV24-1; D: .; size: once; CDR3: CATGPWGSPNEQYF; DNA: TGTGCCACCGGCCCCTGGGGGAGCCCCAACGAGCAGTACTTC
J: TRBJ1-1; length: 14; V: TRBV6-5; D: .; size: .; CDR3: CASRAQVPNTEAFF; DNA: TGTGCCAGCAGGGCACAGGTCCCGAACACTGAAGCTTTCTTT
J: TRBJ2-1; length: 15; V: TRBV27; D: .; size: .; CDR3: CASALGLASDNEQFF; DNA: TGTGCCAGCGCCCTGGGGCTAGCGTCCGACAATGAGCAGTTCTTC
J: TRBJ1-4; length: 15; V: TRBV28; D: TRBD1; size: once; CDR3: CASTSGGWTNEKLFF; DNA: TGTGCCAGCACATCAGGGGGCTGGACTAATGAAAAACTGTTTTTT
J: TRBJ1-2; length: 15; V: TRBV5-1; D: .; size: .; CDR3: CASSLVVDRNYGYTF; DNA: TGCGCCAGCAGCTTGGTAGTCGACAGAAACTATGGCTACACCTTC
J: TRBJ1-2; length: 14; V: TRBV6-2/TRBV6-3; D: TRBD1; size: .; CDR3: CASSMGQGFVGYTF; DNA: TGTGCCAGCAGCATGGGACAGGGTTTTGTCGGCTACACCTTC
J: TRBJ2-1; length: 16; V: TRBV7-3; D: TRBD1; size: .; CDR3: CASSLRGTGNYNEQFF; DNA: TGTGCCAGCAGCTTAAGAGGGACAGGGAACTACAATGAGCAGTTCTTC
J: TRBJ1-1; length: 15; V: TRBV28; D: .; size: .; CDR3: CASSFGGAGATEAFF; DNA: TGTGCCAGCAGTTTTGGGGGGGCGGGCGCGACTGAAGCTTTCTTT
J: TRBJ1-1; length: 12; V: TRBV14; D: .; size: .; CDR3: CASSHGEAEAFF; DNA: TGTGCCAGCAGCCATGGGGAGGCTGAAGCTTTCTTT
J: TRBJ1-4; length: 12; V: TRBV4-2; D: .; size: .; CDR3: CASSQDRVKLFF; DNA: TGTGCCAGCAGCCAAGACCGCGTAAAACTGTTTTTT
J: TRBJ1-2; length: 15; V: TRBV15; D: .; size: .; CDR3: CATSREDVAVRGYTF; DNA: TGTGCCACCAGCAGAGAAGACGTGGCGGTCAGAGGCTACACCTTC
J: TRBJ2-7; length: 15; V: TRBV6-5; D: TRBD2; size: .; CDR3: CASSRWGGNAYEQYF; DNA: TGTGCCAGCAGTCGCTGGGGAGGGAACGCCTACGAGCAGTACTTC
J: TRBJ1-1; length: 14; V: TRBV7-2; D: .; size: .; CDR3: CASSFSTGLTEAFF; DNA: TGTGCCAGCAGCTTTTCCACCGGGCTTACTGAAGCTTTCTTT
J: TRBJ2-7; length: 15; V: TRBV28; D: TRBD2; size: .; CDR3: CASSSPSSGNYEQYF; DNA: TGTGCCAGCAGTAGCCCCTCTAGCGGGAATTACGAGCAGTACTTC
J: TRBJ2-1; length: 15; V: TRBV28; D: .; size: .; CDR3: CASSFVLALFYEQFF; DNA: TGTGCCAGCAGTTTTGTGCTAGCCCTCTTTTATGAGCAGTTCTTC
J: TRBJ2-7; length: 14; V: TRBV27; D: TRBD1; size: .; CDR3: CATSVYARGREQYF; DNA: TGTGCCACCTCAGTTTACGCCAGGGGGCGAGAGCAGTACTTC
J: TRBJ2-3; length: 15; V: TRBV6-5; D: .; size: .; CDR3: CASSYSMKGKDTQYF; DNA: TGTGCCAGCAGTTACTCGATGAAGGGGAAAGATACGCAGTATTTT
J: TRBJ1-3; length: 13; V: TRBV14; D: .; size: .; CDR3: CASSVNSGNTIYF; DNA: TGTGCCAGCAGCGTAAACTCTGGAAACACCATATATTTT
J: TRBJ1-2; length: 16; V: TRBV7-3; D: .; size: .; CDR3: CASSFLSLDSNYGYTF; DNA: TGTGCCAGCAGCTTCCTTTCCCTTGACAGTAACTATGGCTACACCTTC
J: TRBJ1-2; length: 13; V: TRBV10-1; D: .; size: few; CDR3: CASSESLGLGYTF; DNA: TGCGCCAGCAGTGAGTCGCTGGGGCTTGGCTACACCTTC